Listed below are T cell receptor beta chains from one sample, sequenced in a study of blood T cell repertoires in COVID-19. Profiled with immunoSEQ multiplex PCR; TCRdb holds only in-frame clones, not every one. The sample shows some 390,000 clones, roughly nine tenths of them seen only once. Material: PBMCs or T cells enriched from blood (not recorded which). The receptors were sampled from a man between 25 and 39 years old who had recovered from COVID-19. Each CDR3 is given with its conserved first and last residue. Each record gives: V gene, clone size, J gene, D gene, CDR3 length, CDR3 protein, CDR3 DNA. A D gene is named only where the DNA matches it firmly. Size is omitted from some rows. Given values are once, few, many or a class for expanded clones.

TRBV11-2	-	TRBJ2-1	-	13	CASSLEAAGEQFF	TGTGCCAGCAGCTTAGAGGCGGCGGGTGAGCAGTTCTTC
TRBV10-3	-	TRBJ1-2	-	15	CAISEYPPGSTGYTF	TGTGCCATCAGTGAGTATCCCCCGGGGTCGACTGGCTACACCTTC
TRBV7-9	-	TRBJ2-5	TRBD2	14	CASDYIAGGETQYF	TGTGCCAGCGATTACATAGCGGGAGGGGAGACCCAGTACTTC
TRBV7-9	-	TRBJ2-5	-	16	CASSLGSGEAQETQYF	TGTGCCAGCAGCTTAGGGAGCGGAGAAGCCCAAGAGACCCAGTACTTC
TRBV5-4	-	TRBJ1-6	-	16	CASSPPWQDNNSPLHF	TGTGCCAGCAGCCCCCCTTGGCAGGATAATAATTCACCCCTCCACTTT
TRBV28	once	TRBJ1-4	-	14	CASSPGGSNEKLFF	TGTGCCAGCAGTCCAGGAGGTTCCAATGAAAAACTGTTTTTT
TRBV30	medium-sized	TRBJ1-2	-	14	CAWSGTGFYDGYTF	TGTGCCTGGAGTGGAACAGGGTTTTACGATGGCTACACCTTC
TRBV6-6	-	TRBJ1-5	-	13	CASKNRAGQPQHF	TGTGCCAGCAAAAACAGGGCTGGTCAGCCCCAGCATTTT
TRBV6-4	-	TRBJ1-2	-	15	CASSFDGSGAYGYTF	TGTGCCAGCAGCTTTGATGGTTCAGGGGCCTATGGCTACACCTTC
TRBV2	-	TRBJ1-5	-	14	CASSADSINQPQHF	TGTGCCAGCAGCGCGGACAGCATCAATCAGCCCCAGCATTTT
TRBV14	-	TRBJ1-2	-	13	CASSQTAVYGYTF	TGTGCCAGCAGCCAGACAGCCGTCTATGGCTACACCTTC
TRBV28	-	TRBJ1-2	-	13	CASRRTEKRGYTF	TGTGCCAGCAGAAGGACAGAAAAAAGAGGCTACACCTTC
TRBV11-1	-	TRBJ2-1	-	16	CASRQLGMSSYNEQFF	TGTGCCAGCAGACAACTAGGAATGAGCTCCTACAATGAGCAGTTCTTC
TRBV11-2	-	TRBJ2-7	TRBD1	17	CASSRTGGSGSSYEQYF	TGTGCCAGCAGCCGAACAGGGGGTAGCGGCAGCTCCTACGAGCAGTACTTC
TRBV9	few	TRBJ2-7	-	12	CASSPTSGEQYF	TGTGCCAGCAGCCCCACCTCGGGCGAGCAGTACTTC